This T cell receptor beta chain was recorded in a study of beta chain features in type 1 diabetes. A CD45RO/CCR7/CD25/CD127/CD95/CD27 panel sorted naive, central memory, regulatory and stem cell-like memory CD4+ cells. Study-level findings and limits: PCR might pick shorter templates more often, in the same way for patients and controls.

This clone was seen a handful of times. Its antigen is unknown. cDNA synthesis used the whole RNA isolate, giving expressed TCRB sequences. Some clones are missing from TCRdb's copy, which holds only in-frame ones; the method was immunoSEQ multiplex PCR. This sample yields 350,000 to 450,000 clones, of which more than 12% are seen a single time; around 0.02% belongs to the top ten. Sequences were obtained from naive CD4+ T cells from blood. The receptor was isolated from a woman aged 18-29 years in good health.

CDR3 sequence reads: CASSFSGGLSYEQYF. For the CDR3, the DNA is TGTGCCAGCAGCTTTTCGGGGGGCCTCTCCTACGAGCAGTACTTC. The chain is built from TRBV7-9 and TRBJ2-7, with a tentative D call TRBD2 (7 bases). Looked up from germline, CDR1 is SEHNR and CDR2 is FQNEAQ (reference sequence). This CDR3 is built from 15 residues. V gave up 3 bases and J gave up 0 bases, with 12 bases separating them.